This entry is about one TCR beta chain. The sample belongs to a study of blood T cell repertoires in COVID-19. Study-wide context: The United States, Italy and Spain were the sources of the acute and convalescent COVID-19 samples. Sources were T cells, B-cell-depleted T cells, or PBMCs; the material itself was cDNA or gDNA.

CDR1 and CDR2 (germline): KGHSH, LQKENI. Trimming removed 8 bases from V and 1 base from J, with 11 bases in between. CDR3 length equals 13 residues. As handled by the study authors: Amplification with reference gene primers provided the estimates of nucleated cell counts. Here immunoSEQ multiplex PCR was the method, and the copy in TCRdb shows in-frame clones only, minus some. Clone size and V and J calls were adopted from that table, with D and trimming inferred from the DNA. The sample shows 250,000 to 350,000 clones, roughly 88% of them seen only once. The chain combines TRBV18 with TRBJ1-1; tentatively, D is TRBD1 (6 bases). The sequencing sample was made of peripheral blood. The TCR sequence derives from a woman between 50 and 59 years old with acute or convalescent COVID-19. CDR3 DNA: TGTGCCAGCAGGGGGAACTCGAACACTGAAGCTTTCTTT. As protein: CASRGNSNTEAFF.